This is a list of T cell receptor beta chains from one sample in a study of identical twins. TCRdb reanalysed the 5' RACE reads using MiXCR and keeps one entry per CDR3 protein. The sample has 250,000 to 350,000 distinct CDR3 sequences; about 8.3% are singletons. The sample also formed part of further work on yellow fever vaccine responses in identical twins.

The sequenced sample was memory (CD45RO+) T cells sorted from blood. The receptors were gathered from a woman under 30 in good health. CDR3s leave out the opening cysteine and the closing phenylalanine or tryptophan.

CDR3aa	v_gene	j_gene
ATSGGTSGKTSYNEQF	TRBV24-1	TRBJ2-1
ASSDRVNNEQF	TRBV6-4	TRBJ2-1
ASSHPGPGGGNQPQH	TRBV23-1	TRBJ1-5
ASSFGILSTSTDTQY	TRBV28	TRBJ2-3
ASSLIAGTLHQPQH	TRBV7-2	TRBJ1-5
ASSSGLQGQDTQY	TRBV7-6	TRBJ2-3
SVVTGYYNEQF	TRBV29-1	TRBJ2-1
ASSQEVQQETQY	TRBV4-1	TRBJ2-5
SARAQGGSGANVLT	TRBV20-1	TRBJ2-6
ASSQDAGTDTQY	TRBV4-2	TRBJ2-3
ASSRGGYT	TRBV6-1	TRBJ1-2
ASSLSSSGSAF	TRBV7-2	TRBJ1-1
ASSLPRTAGTEAF	TRBV5-1	TRBJ1-1
ASSGLAAEQF	TRBV2	TRBJ2-1
ASSLSGSYNSPLH	TRBV5-1	TRBJ1-6
ASKHSGGGLGELF	TRBV12-3/TRBV12-4	TRBJ2-2
ASTDRETRGANVLT	TRBV7-9	TRBJ2-6
SARDPGGPGNEQF	TRBV20-1	TRBJ2-1
SARDPLAGGQADTQY	TRBV20-1	TRBJ2-3
ASSFRLAYQETQY	TRBV5-6	TRBJ2-5
ASSLAPTGIQETQY	TRBV3-1	TRBJ2-5
ASSSPGERGYNVQF	TRBV27	TRBJ2-1
ASSAQAINGELF	TRBV27	TRBJ2-2
SAKREGHYEQY	TRBV20-1	TRBJ2-7
ASMEIAGIQETQY	TRBV6-1	TRBJ2-5
ASSRGGSGDGEQF	TRBV6-1	TRBJ2-1
ATSDSRRDTGELF	TRBV24-1	TRBJ2-2
ASSPVAGGQETQY	TRBV7-8	TRBJ2-5
ASSAGTSGGLFNNEQF	TRBV9	TRBJ2-1
ASSSNEGRYEQY	TRBV12-3/TRBV12-4	TRBJ2-7
ASSLVSGNTEAF	TRBV5-5	TRBJ1-1
ASSGTGSNYGYT	TRBV25-1	TRBJ1-2
ASSLLPRERYNEQF	TRBV5-1	TRBJ2-1
ASSQDHGALYSPLH	TRBV4-1	TRBJ1-6
ASSNQGRGTEAF	TRBV28	TRBJ1-1
ASSLVPNYGYT	TRBV7-3	TRBJ1-2
ASSQTSGRAGAYNEQF	TRBV11-1	TRBJ2-1
ASSVRLDSGNEQF	TRBV9	TRBJ2-1
ASSVTSGNMGNEQF	TRBV7-3	TRBJ2-1
ASSLWPQGTSPLH	TRBV12-3/TRBV12-4	TRBJ1-6
ASSLLGGKGNEQF	TRBV12-3/TRBV12-4	TRBJ2-1
ASRTSEKTGELF	TRBV19	TRBJ2-2
ASSFFDRDNSPLH	TRBV13	TRBJ1-6
ASSWYWGAYNEQF	TRBV5-6	TRBJ2-1
ASSLAGSATDTQY	TRBV7-6	TRBJ2-3
ASSQVIGQPQH	TRBV4-1	TRBJ1-5
ASSLYGTEKAF	TRBV27	TRBJ1-1
ASSLGGGTNTGELF	TRBV11-2	TRBJ2-2
ATGAKNIQY	TRBV24-1	TRBJ2-4
ASSFYRDRVNEQY	TRBV27	TRBJ2-7